A single sample gave rise to the 22 T cell receptor beta chains below, sequenced in a study of cytomegalovirus exposure and HLA in healthy donors. Sequencing used immunoSEQ multiplex PCR; TCRdb keeps in-frame clones, though not all of them. This table has tens of thousands of clones, around 96% appearing once. Material for sequencing was PBMCs. Every receptor here comes from a man between 18 and 29 years old in good health and CMV-seropositive.

The V call is TRBV28, the J call TRBJ1-2, with TRBD1 as a possible D gene (6 bases). Between the trimmed V and J ends, which lost 1 base and 0 bases, there was a span of 12 bases. The CDR3 is 16 residues long. Germline V gives CDR1 MDHEN, CDR2 SYDVKM. Here the CDR3 reads CASSLSVDRTNYGYTF. The CDR3 nucleotides read TGTGCCAGCAGTTTATCGGTGGACAGAACTAACTATGGCTACACCTTC.

The chain combines TRBV18 with TRBJ2-5, with 8 bases that match TRBD1. In germline, CDR1 is KGHSH, CDR2 LQKENI. The length of the CDR3 is 15 residues. V gave up 3 bases and J gave up 4 bases; unmatched junction bases: 7. The CDR3 spells CASSPRQGTSETQYF. The DNA of the CDR3 is TGTGCCAGCTCACCCAGACAGGGGACATCAGAGACCCAGTACTTC.

The V gene is TRBV7-9, the J gene TRBJ1-2; 8 bases are a match to TRBD1. Trimming removed 1 base from V and 2 bases from J; junction bases left unmatched: 3. Germline CDR1 is SEHNR and CDR2 is FQNEAQ (reference sequence). The CDR3 consists of 15 residues. CDR3 region: CASSLGNRGNYGYTF. The CDR3 region has the DNA TGTGCCAGCAGCTTAGGTAACAGGGGGAACTATGGCTACACCTTC.

V usage is TRBV6-1 and J usage is TRBJ1-6, with D unresolved. The CDR3 sequence is 14 residues long. With 6 bases removed from V and 7 bases from J, the gap between germline ends came to 13 bases. Per germline, CDR1 MNHNS and CDR2 SASEGT. This CDR3 reads CASSHGVGNSPLHF. The CDR3 DNA is TGTGCCAGCAGCCACGGGGTCGGGAATTCACCCCTCCACTTT.

The chain employs TRBV7-9 and TRBJ2-2; 10 nucleotides match TRBD1. The ends lost 5 bases at V and 4 bases at J; junction bases unmatched: 7. CDR1 and CDR2 (germline): SEHNR, FQNEAQ (reference sequence). The CDR3 is 16 amino acids. The CDR3 reads CASSPWDRGFTGELFF. In DNA form, the CDR3 reads TGTGCCAGCAGCCCATGGGACAGGGGCTTCACCGGGGAGCTGTTTTTT.

The chain links TRBV4-1 to TRBJ2-7; 9 positions match TRBD1. Per germline, CDR1 MGHRA and CDR2 YSYEKL. J was trimmed by 5 bases and V by 3 bases; bases with no gene match: 8. CDR3 size: 15 residues. In nucleotides, the CDR3 is TGCGCCAGCAGCCAGGGTCCCGGGACAGGGAACGAGCAGTACTTC. Translating it yields CASSQGPGTGNEQYF.

The V gene is TRBV18, the J gene TRBJ2-5; 11 bases are shared with TRBD2. This CDR3 is built from 17 residues. The V gene's germline CDR1 is KGHSH and CDR2 LQKENI. Unmatched junction bases numbered 11, after V lost 6 bases and J lost 2 bases. CDR3 loop: CASSKPPGLAEQETQYF. The CDR3 DNA is TGTGCCAGCTCGAAACCACCGGGACTAGCGGAACAAGAGACCCAGTACTTC.

This chain uses TRBV28 with TRBJ2-7, with D perhaps TRBD2 (5 bases). Germline V gene data show CDR1 as MDHEN and CDR2 as SYDVKM. This CDR3 is built from 13 residues. The V end lost 2 bases, the J end lost 3 bases, and 8 bases lay between the germline ends. The DNA for the CDR3 is TGTGCCAGCAGTTTAAGGGAGATCTACGAGCAGTACTTC. As protein: CASSLREIYEQYF.

The V and J genes are TRBV7-9 and TRBJ2-1, with no clear D. The CDR3 is made up of 13 amino acids. CDR1 is SEHNR, CDR2 FQNEAQ, per germline (reference sequence). V lost 2 bases and J lost 4, with 6 bases in between. This CDR3 reads CASSLPVYNEQFF. For the CDR3, the DNA is TGTGCCAGCAGCTTACCCGTATACAATGAGCAGTTCTTC. The full variable domain, completed using reference TRBV7-9 and TRBJ2-1, is DTGVSQNPRHKITKRGQNVTFRCDPISEHNRLYWYRQTLGQGPEFLTYFQNEAQLEKSRLLSDRFSAERPKGSFSTLEIQRTEQGDSAMYLCASSLPVYNEQFFGPGTRLTVL.

The chain couples TRBV30 to TRBJ1-3; a possible D gene is TRBD1 (6 bases). The CDR3 is 14 residues long. V lost 3 bases and J 4 bases, leaving 13 bases between the germline ends. CDR1 is GTSNPN, CDR2 SVGIG, per germline (reference sequence). This CDR3 is CAWRSGDMGNTIYF. In nucleotides, the CDR3 is TGTGCCTGGAGGTCAGGGGATATGGGAAACACCATATATTTT.

The V gene is TRBV4-3, the J gene TRBJ2-1, with 8 positions matching TRBD2. CDR3 size: 15 residues. Losses at the gene ends were 4 bases for V and 4 bases for J; bases not matched to a gene: 6. Germline V gene lookup returns CDR1 LGHNA and CDR2 YSLEER. Here the CDR3 DNA reads TGCGCCAGCAGCCCCGGGGTAGCGGGGTACAATGAGCAGTTCTTC. Translating it yields CASSPGVAGYNEQFF.

The V and J genes are TRBV7-3 and TRBJ2-2, with D possibly matching TRBD1 (6 bases). The CDR3 consists of 16 residues. V gave up 5 bases and J gave up 0 bases, with 13 bases separating them. Per germline, CDR1 SGHTA and CDR2 FQGTGA. The CDR3 loop reads CASSLNRASNTGELFF. In DNA form, the CDR3 reads TGTGCCAGCAGCCTCAACAGGGCCTCGAACACCGGGGAGCTGTTTTTT.

V is TRBV6-6 and J is TRBJ2-2, with D tentatively TRBD2 (6 bases). CDR3 length: 15 amino acids. The V gene's germline CDR1 is MNHNY and CDR2 SVGAGI (reference sequence). Trimming cost V 6 bases and J 2 bases, with 13 bases left between them. The CDR3 DNA is TGTGCCAGCAGGGGTCGGGGGTCTAACACCGGGGAGCTGTTTTTT. This sequence encodes CASRGRGSNTGELFF.

The V and J genes are TRBV19 and TRBJ2-1, with D possibly TRBD1 on 5 matching bases. The CDR3 runs to 13 residues. Trimming shortened V by 3 bases and J by 12 bases, and 15 bases separated the two germline ends. Germline V gives CDR1 LNHDA, CDR2 SQIVND (reference sequence). CDR3 coding DNA: TGTGCCAGTAGTATTAATGGGGCCCCCCTGCAGTTCTTC. The encoded protein is CASSINGAPLQFF.

The genes are TRBV7-9 and TRBJ2-2; TRBD1 agrees at 8 bases. With 3 bases clipped from V and 7 bases from J, the junction kept 7 bases outside the gene matches. Germline-derived CDR1 and CDR2 are SEHNR and FQNEAQ (reference sequence). The CDR3 extends over 15 amino acids. The CDR3 DNA sequence: TGTGCCAGCAGCTTCGTGGACAGGGACCACGGGGAGCTGTTTTTT. It encodes CASSFVDRDHGELFF.

The genes are TRBV12-5 and TRBJ2-3; no clear D. Per the germline V gene, CDR1 is LGHNT and CDR2 is FRNRAP. Trimming shortened V by 5 bases and J by 6 bases, and 9 bases separated the two germline ends. The CDR3 extends over 12 amino acids. The CDR3 DNA reads TGTGCTAGTGGTACCAGACTTGATACGCAGTATTTT. Its protein is CASGTRLDTQYF.

The table lists this clone with a few counts. The chain is built from TRBV5-6 and TRBJ2-7, with 11 nucleotides matching TRBD1. The CDR3 spans 14 residues. Germline CDR1 reads SGHDT; CDR2 reads YYEEEE. V lost 0 bases to trimming and J lost 12 bases; unmatched junction nucleotides: 8. The CDR3 spells CASSLGTGGAVAYF. CDR3 nucleotides: TGTGCCAGCAGCTTGGGGACAGGGGGCGCCGTGGCGTACTTC.

This clone was seen only once. The chain uses TRBV27 and TRBJ1-2; perhaps TRBD1 as D (5 bases). The V gene's germline CDR1 is MNHEY and CDR2 SMNVEV (reference sequence). The CDR3 extends over 16 amino acids. The V end lost 3 bases, the J end lost 7 bases, and 21 bases lay between the germline ends. This CDR3 is CASSLSHLTAAVGYTF. CDR3 DNA: TGTGCCAGCAGTTTGTCCCACCTGACAGCTGCCGTTGGCTACACCTTC.

CDR3: CASGNSNTDTQYF. CDR3 nucleotides: TGTGCTAGTGGTAATAGTAACACAGATACGCAGTATTTT. J is TRBJ2-3 and V is TRBV12-5; D gene ambiguous. V lost 5 bases to trimming and J lost 2 bases, with 8 bases between them. Germline V gene data show CDR1 as LGHNT and CDR2 as FRNRAP. The CDR3 sequence is 13 residues long.

The V gene is TRBV4-1, the J gene TRBJ1-1; TRBD1 matches 9 bases. Per the germline V gene, CDR1 is MGHRA and CDR2 is YSYEKL. This CDR3 has 16 amino acids. After removal of 1 base from V and 5 bases from J, the junction contained 8 bases not matched to a gene. CDR3 DNA: TGCGCCAGCAGCCAAGGGGACAGGGTTCAGAGGACTGAAGCTTTCTTT. Encoded protein: CASSQGDRVQRTEAFF.

The sample holds one count of this clone. This chain uses TRBV29-1 with TRBJ2-1, with TRBD2 identical over 14 bases. V lost 6 bases and J lost 0; bases outside the gene matches: 4. CDR1 and CDR2 (germline): SQVTM, ANQGSEA. The CDR3 has 16 residues. CDR3 coding DNA: TGCAGCGTCCACGGGACTAGCGGGAGCTCCTACAATGAGCAGTTCTTC. Its protein product is CSVHGTSGSSYNEQFF.

The genes are TRBV2 and TRBJ2-7; 8 bases match TRBD2. V lost 4 bases and J lost 0; bases outside the gene matches: 2. CDR1 and CDR2 from the germline V gene are SNHLY and FYNNEI. The CDR3 totals 14 residues. The CDR3 nucleotides read TGTGCCAGCAGTGCCGGGACTAGCTCCTACGAGCAGTACTTC. Amino acid sequence: CASSAGTSSYEQYF.